A few counts support the clone carrying this T cell receptor beta chain. The antigen remains undetermined. The data were taken from a study of T cell repertoires in cytomegalovirus infection. For the study at large: Indications of both CMV infection and matching HLA type were provided by public TCR beta signatures.

MiXCR, applied by TCRdb to the reads, yields one record per CDR3 protein. The sample contains about 330,000 distinct CDR3 sequences, more than 8% of which appear only once. Germline CDR1 LNHDA, CDR2 SQIVND (reference sequence). The length of the CDR3 is 14 residues. Unmatched junction bases numbered 5, after V lost 5 bases and J lost 5 bases. Study-level findings and limits: Predominance within the ex vivo response was attributable to HLA-C-restricted CMV-specific TCR beta clonotypes.

The chain joins TRBV19 to TRBJ2-3; 9 bases align to TRBD2. Sequencing input: PBMCs. This TCR came from a human donor in good health (CMV status not recorded). Some clones in this sample may be carry-over from other donors' samples. CDR3 in amino acids: CASSLAGRRDTQYF. CDR3 sequence (DNA): TGTGCCAGTAGTCTAGCGGGGAGAAGAGATACGCAGTATTTT.